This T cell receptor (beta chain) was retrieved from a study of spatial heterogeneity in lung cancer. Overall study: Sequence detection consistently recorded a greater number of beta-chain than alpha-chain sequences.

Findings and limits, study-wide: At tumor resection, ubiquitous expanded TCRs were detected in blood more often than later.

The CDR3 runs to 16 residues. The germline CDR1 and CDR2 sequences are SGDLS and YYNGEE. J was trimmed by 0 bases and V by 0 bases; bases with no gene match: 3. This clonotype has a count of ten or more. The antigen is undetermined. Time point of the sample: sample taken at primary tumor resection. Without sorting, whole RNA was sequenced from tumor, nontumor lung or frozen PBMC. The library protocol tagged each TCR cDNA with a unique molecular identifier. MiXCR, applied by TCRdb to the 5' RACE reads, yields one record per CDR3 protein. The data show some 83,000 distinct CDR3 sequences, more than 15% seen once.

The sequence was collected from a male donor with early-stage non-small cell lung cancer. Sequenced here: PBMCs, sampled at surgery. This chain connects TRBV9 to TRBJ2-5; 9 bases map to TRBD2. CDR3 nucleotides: TGTGCCAGCAGCGTAGGCACTAGCGGGTACCAAGAGACCCAGTACTTC. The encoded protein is CASSVGTSGYQETQYF.